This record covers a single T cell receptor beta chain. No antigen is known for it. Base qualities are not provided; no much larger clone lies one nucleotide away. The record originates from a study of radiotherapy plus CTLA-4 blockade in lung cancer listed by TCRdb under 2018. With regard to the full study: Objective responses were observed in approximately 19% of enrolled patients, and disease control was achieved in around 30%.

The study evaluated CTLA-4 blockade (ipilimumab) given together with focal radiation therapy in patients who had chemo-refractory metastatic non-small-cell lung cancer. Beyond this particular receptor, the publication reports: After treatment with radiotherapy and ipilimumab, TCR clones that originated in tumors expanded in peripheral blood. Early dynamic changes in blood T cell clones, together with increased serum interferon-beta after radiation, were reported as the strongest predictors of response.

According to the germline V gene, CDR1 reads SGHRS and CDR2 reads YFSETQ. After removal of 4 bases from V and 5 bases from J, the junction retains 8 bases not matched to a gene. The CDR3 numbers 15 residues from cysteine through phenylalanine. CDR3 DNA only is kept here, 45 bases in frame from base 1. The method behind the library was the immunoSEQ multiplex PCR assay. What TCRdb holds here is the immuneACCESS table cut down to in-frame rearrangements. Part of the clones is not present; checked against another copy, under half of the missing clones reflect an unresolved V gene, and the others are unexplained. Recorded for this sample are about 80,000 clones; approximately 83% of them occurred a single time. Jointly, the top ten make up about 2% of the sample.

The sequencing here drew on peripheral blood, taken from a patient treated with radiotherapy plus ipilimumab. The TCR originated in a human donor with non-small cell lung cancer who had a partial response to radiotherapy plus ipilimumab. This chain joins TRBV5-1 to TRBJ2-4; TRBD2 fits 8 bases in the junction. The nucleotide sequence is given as TGCGCCAGCAGCCCGGTCTCCGGGGGGGAAAACATTCAGTACTTC. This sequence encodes CASSPVSGGENIQYF.